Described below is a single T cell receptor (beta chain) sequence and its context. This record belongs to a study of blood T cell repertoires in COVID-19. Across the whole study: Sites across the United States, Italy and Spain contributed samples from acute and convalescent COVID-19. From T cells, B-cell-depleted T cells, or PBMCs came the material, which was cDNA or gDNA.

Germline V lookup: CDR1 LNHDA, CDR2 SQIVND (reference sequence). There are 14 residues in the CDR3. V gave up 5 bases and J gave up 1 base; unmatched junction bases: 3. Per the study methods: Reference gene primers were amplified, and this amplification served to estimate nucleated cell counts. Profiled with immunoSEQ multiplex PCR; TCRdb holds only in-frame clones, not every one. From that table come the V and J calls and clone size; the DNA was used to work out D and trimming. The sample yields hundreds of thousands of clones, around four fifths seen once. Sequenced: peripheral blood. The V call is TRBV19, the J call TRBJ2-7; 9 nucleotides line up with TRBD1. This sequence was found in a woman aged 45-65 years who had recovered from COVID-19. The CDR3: CASSGGTGSYEQYF. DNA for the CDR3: TGTGCCAGTAGTGGGGGGACAGGGTCCTACGAGCAGTACTTC. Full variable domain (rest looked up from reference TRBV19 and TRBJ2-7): DGGITQSPKYLFRKEGQNVTLSCEQNLNHDAMYWYRQDPGQGLRLIYYSQIVNDFQKGDIAEGYSVSREKKESFPLTVTSAQKNPTAFYLCASSGGTGSYEQYFGPGTRLTVT.